This passage covers 17 T cell receptor beta chains from one sample sequenced in a study of human T cells and chemical hapten exposure (TCRdb year 2021). Library construction relied on RACE. The instrument was a NextSeq 500. Through fastp at Q25 and MiXCR, TCRdb rebuilt clones from the public reads, retaining in-frame beta chains. Every CDR3 protein is listed once, alongside the most common genes and DNA of its rows. Across this sample there are around 44,000 distinct CDR3 sequences, with 3% to 4% seen only once. About a quarter of the sample is taken by the ten largest. Taken with the paper, the label for time point translates to: patch test 1, 2 weeks after DPC sensitization. The sample's treatment or condition label, in plain terms: therapeutic diphenylcyclopropenone sensitization with weekly scalp DPC. Unfractionated whole blood was collected in Tempus Blood RNA tubes, and total RNA was extracted from that blood.

The material sequenced was whole blood, taken in connection with sensitization to the hapten diphenylcyclopropenone (DPC). These receptor sequences come from a man aged 50 to 60 with alopecia areata. Some clones in this sample may be carry-over from other donors' samples.

This clonotype was counted ten times or more. This rearrangement joins TRBV20-1 to TRBJ2-3; the match to TRBD1 covers 7 bases. The V segment lost 0 bases and the J segment 3 bases; nucleotides outside the gene matches: 6. CDR3 length: 15 amino acids. Germline CDR1 DFQATT, CDR2 SNEGSKA (reference sequence). The CDR3 DNA reads as TGCAGTGCTAGAGATCTTAGGGGGCGGACAGATACGCAGTATTTT. Residues: CSARDLRGRTDTQYF.

The gene calls are TRBV5-1 and TRBJ1-2, with TRBD1 as a possible D gene (5 bases). The CDR3 totals 13 residues. CDR1 is SGHRS, CDR2 YFSETQ, per germline. V shed 0 bases and J shed 3 bases, with 6 bases lying between them. The CDR3 region has the DNA TGCGCCAGCAGCTTGGGACAGCACTATGGCTACACCTTC. Amino acid sequence: CASSLGQHYGYTF.

This clonotype showed up many times. V is TRBV27 and J is TRBJ2-7; 13 bases fit TRBD2. The CDR3 spans 16 residues. The V and J ends lost 5 bases and 5 bases, in that order; junction bases with no gene match: 9. The germline CDR1 and CDR2 sequences are MNHEY and SMNVEV (reference sequence). CDR3 amino acids: CASSKRTSGRRNEQYF. CDR3 DNA: TGTGCCAGCAGTAAAAGGACTAGCGGGAGAAGGAACGAGCAGTACTTC.

At least ten counts were recorded for this clonotype. This sequence joins TRBV9 and TRBJ2-5, with 9 bases aligning to TRBD2. Germline V gives CDR1 SGDLS, CDR2 YYNGEE. The ends lost 7 bases at V and 5 bases at J; junction bases unmatched: 9. The CDR3 spans 14 residues. The CDR3 protein is CASAAGGGPETQYF. DNA of the CDR3: TGTGCCAGCGCCGCGGGGGGGGGTCCGGAGACCCAGTACTTC.

At least ten counts were recorded for this clonotype. The V gene is TRBV5-1, the J gene TRBJ2-4; 11 bases agree with TRBD1. CDR3 size: 15 residues. V lost 1 base, J lost 9 bases, and 6 bases stayed unmatched. Germline assignment: CDR1 SGHRS and CDR2 YFSETQ. The CDR3 spells CASSLSGTGGGIQYF. The CDR3 bases are TGCGCCAGCAGCTTGTCCGGGACAGGGGGTGGCATTCAGTACTTC.

The rearrangement uses TRBV7-3 and TRBJ2-3; maybe TRBD2 (6 bases). The V end lost 6 bases, the J end lost 8 bases, and 15 bases lay between the germline ends. Germline values: CDR1 SGHTA, CDR2 FQGTGA. The CDR3 runs to 13 residues. CDR3 region: CASRGSGDATQYF. DNA of the CDR3: TGTGCCAGCAGGGGGTCGGGAGATGCTACGCAGTATTTT.

This clonotype was counted ten times or more. The chain combines TRBV29-1 with TRBJ1-1; D call uncertain. Trimming removed 6 bases at V and 6 bases at J, with 23 bases between. Germline CDR1 reads SQVTM; CDR2 reads ANQGSEA. The CDR3 is 15 residues long. CDR3 nucleotide sequence: TGCAGCGTGCGGACCCTTACACTGAAGCTTTCTGAAGCTTTCTTT. Translation: CSVRTLTLKLSEAFF.

This clonotype was observed a few times. The chain couples TRBV28 to TRBJ1-3; D is possibly TRBD1 (5 bases). V shed 3 bases and J shed 0 bases, with 9 bases lying between them. CDR3 length equals 15 residues. Germline V CDR1 and CDR2: MDHEN, SYDVKM. The chain's CDR3 is CASSFVQDSGNTIYF. The CDR3 nucleotides read TGTGCCAGCAGTTTTGTACAGGACTCTGGAAACACCATATATTTT.

Ten or more counts support this clonotype. The V and J genes are TRBV20-1 and TRBJ1-2; D possibly corresponds to TRBD1 (5 bases). Trimming cost V 1 base and J 3 bases, with 21 bases left between them. Germline V gene lookup returns CDR1 DFQATT and CDR2 SNEGSKA (reference sequence). CDR3 length: 17 amino acids. CDR3 nucleotides: TGCAGTGCTAGAGGGGGCCCTTTAAGGGGCGGGGACTATGGCTACACCTTC. Translated, it gives CSARGGPLRGGDYGYTF.

This clonotype came up a few times. The chain has TRBV24-1 and TRBJ2-3; D possibly corresponds to TRBD1 (5 bases). Trimming removed 3 bases from V and 2 bases from J, with 8 bases in between. Germline-derived CDR1 and CDR2 are KGHDR and SFDVKD. The length of the CDR3 is 14 residues. DNA of the CDR3: TGTGCCACCAGTGATGGGGCGGCCACAGATACGCAGTATTTT. This sequence encodes CATSDGAATDTQYF.

The sample holds many counts of this clonotype. The V and J genes are TRBV7-9 and TRBJ1-2; unclear D gene. This CDR3 region has 12 residues. V was shortened by 4 bases and J by 4 bases, with 7 bases between the two germline ends. The germline gives CDR1 SEHNR, CDR2 FQNEAQ (reference sequence). This chain's CDR3 is CASSSEGYGYTF. The CDR3 DNA follows: TGTGCCAGCAGCTCCGAAGGCTATGGCTACACCTTC. Looking up the rest from reference TRBV7-9 and TRBJ1-2 gives the full variable domain: DTGVSQNPRHKITKRGQNVTFRCDPISEHNRLYWYRQTLGQGPEFLTYFQNEAQLEKSRLLSDRFSAERPKGSFSTLEIQRTEQGDSAMYLCASSSEGYGYTFGSGTRLTVV.

This clonotype has a count of ten or more. The chain is built from TRBV5-1 and TRBJ2-1; no clear D. Germline CDR1 is SGHRS and CDR2 is YFSETQ. V gave up 0 bases and J gave up 10 bases, with 11 bases separating them. The CDR3 extends over 13 amino acids. The CDR3 reads CASSLATDPEQFF. The CDR3 DNA sequence: TGCGCCAGCAGCTTGGCGACCGATCCGGAGCAGTTCTTC.

The table lists this clonotype with many counts. The rearrangement uses TRBV18 and TRBJ1-1, with D maybe TRBD1 (5 bases). This CDR3 has 13 amino acids. V lost 1 base, J lost 6 bases, and 9 bases lay in between. CDR1 KGHSH and CDR2 LQKENI come from the germline V gene. CDR3 DNA sequence: TGTGCCAGCTCACCACGAAGGGGCCCTGAAGCTTTCTTT. Translation: CASSPRRGPEAFF.

This clonotype has a count of ten or more. The chain joins TRBV19 to TRBJ2-7; TRBD1 agrees at 10 bases. The CDR3 loop spans 15 amino acids. The trim removed 4 bases at V and 2 bases at J, leaving 5 bases unmatched. The V gene's germline CDR1 is LNHDA and CDR2 SQIVND (reference sequence). CDR3 sequence: CASSRPGQGTYEQYF. For the CDR3, the DNA is TGTGCCAGTAGTAGACCGGGACAGGGGACCTACGAGCAGTACTTC.

This clonotype came up many times. CDR3 sequence: CAWGPVRLAVNTGELFF. The CDR3 DNA follows: TGTGCCTGGGGACCCGTTAGACTAGCGGTGAACACCGGGGAGCTGTTTTTT. J is TRBJ2-2 and V is TRBV30, with 9 positions matching TRBD2. J lost 1 base, V lost 5 bases, and 11 bases had no gene match. CDR1 and CDR2 (germline): GTSNPN, SVGIG (reference sequence). The CDR3 consists of 17 residues.

This clonotype has at least ten counts. The J gene is TRBJ2-1, the V gene TRBV12-5; D is unclear. CDR3 length equals 12 residues. Germline CDR1 is LGHNT and CDR2 is FRNRAP. V lost 1 base to trimming and J lost 7 bases, with 5 bases between them. CDR3 nucleotide sequence: TGTGCTAGTGGTTTGGGAAGAAATGAGCAGTTCTTC. Translating gives CASGLGRNEQFF. The whole variable domain, remainder taken from reference TRBV12-5 and TRBJ2-1, is DARVTQTPRHKVTEMGQEVTMRCQPILGHNTVFWYRQTMMQGLELLAYFRNRAPLDDSGMPKDRFSAEMPDATLATLKIQPSEPRDSAVYFCASGLGRNEQFFGPGTRLTVL.

This clonotype was recorded many times. This chain connects TRBV7-3 to TRBJ2-1, with a weak D call TRBD1 (6 bases). Germline V gives CDR1 SGHTA, CDR2 FQGTGA. The ends were cut back, 5 bases at V and 8 bases at J, with 13 bases in the middle. This CDR3 contains 13 residues. This CDR3 reads CASSQGRRDEQFF. CDR3 nucleotide sequence: TGTGCCAGCAGCCAGGGGCGCAGGGATGAGCAGTTCTTC.